The TCR beta chain described here comes from a study of identical twins. This CDR3 has 12 amino acids. CDR1 and CDR2 (germline): MNHNY, SVGAGI (reference sequence). Deletions cut 7 bases from V and 7 bases from J, with 11 bases between. This clonotype was counted only a few times. Its antigen remains unidentified. Findings and caveats of the study: Cord blood beta clonotypes that were abundant carried fewer insertions, and memory repertoires showed no such trend. Alpha sequences out of frame and shared by twins had excess low generation probability.

A universal primer site was incorporated via template switching, and the cDNA contained unique molecular identifiers. TCRdb recomputed calls from the 5' RACE reads with MiXCR, one row per CDR3 protein. The sample has some 630,000 distinct CDR3 sequences, just over 7% seen once; the top ten hold roughly 1.5%. These sequences were also reported in another study, on yellow fever vaccine responses in identical twins.

The clonotype comes from a young woman in good health. The chain carries TRBV6-6 and TRBJ2-1, with TRBD2 as a possible D gene (6 bases). The specimen was PBMCs. The DNA of the CDR3 is TGTGCCAGCAAAGGAGGGGCAAATGAGCAGTTCTTC. Translated, it gives CASKGGANEQFF.